A single sample is the source of the 27 T cell receptor beta chains below, sequenced in a study of blood T cell repertoires in COVID-19. This table comes from immunoSEQ multiplex PCR, and its TCRdb copy is limited to in-frame clones, with some not included. The repertoire has 370,000 or so clones, around 87% of them found once; the top ten carry 1% to 1.5%. Material for sequencing was PBMCs or T cells enriched from blood (not recorded which). The receptor source for this set is a young man who had recovered from COVID-19.

J is TRBJ1-2 and V is TRBV27, with 9 bases fitting TRBD1. Germline-derived CDR1 and CDR2 are MNHEY and SMNVEV (reference sequence). The V and J ends lost 6 bases and 6 bases, in that order; junction bases with no gene match: 8. This CDR3 region has 14 residues. This CDR3 is CASRETGGMHGYTF. CDR3 nucleotides: TGTGCCAGCAGGGAGACAGGGGGTATGCATGGCTACACCTTC.

In regard to this clone: At one of its ends the junction is not consistent with the germline gene, which may arise from a read error. The genes are TRBV10-2 and TRBJ1-5; weak D call: TRBD1 (6 bases). Germline CDR1 WSHSY, CDR2 SAAADI. This CDR3 is 17 amino acids long. The CDR3 here is CASTEGRGISNNQPQHF. The DNA of the CDR3 is TGCGCCAGCACTGAGGGGAGGGGGATATCGAACAATCAGCCCCAGCATTTT.

Details on this clone: The sample carries other DNA sequences with the same CDR3. The chain links TRBV5-6 to TRBJ1-2; D remains ambiguous. The CDR3 covers 13 residues. Germline CDR1 SGHDT, CDR2 YYEEEE. Trimming removed 2 bases at V and 3 bases at J, with 8 bases between. DNA of the CDR3: TGTGCCAGCAGCTTAGGCCAGGACTATGGCTACACCTTC. This encodes CASSLGQDYGYTF.

CDR3: CASSPQQGAGRDEQFF. In nucleotides, the CDR3 is TGCGCCAGCAGCCCCCAACAAGGGGCCGGACGGGATGAGCAGTTCTTC. V usage is TRBV5-1 and J usage is TRBJ2-1, with a weak D call TRBD1 (5 bases). The CDR3 contains 16 residues. Germline lookup yields CDR1 SGHRS and CDR2 YFSETQ. V lost 4 bases, J lost 8 bases, and 22 bases lay in between.

This clone was seen only once. The V gene is TRBV4-2, the J gene TRBJ2-5, with TRBD2 matching 9 bases. Losses at the gene ends were 8 bases for V and 4 bases for J; bases not matched to a gene: 11. Germline V gives CDR1 LGHNA, CDR2 YNFKEQ. This CDR3 contains 15 residues. CDR3 in amino acids: CASGREQAGGETQYF. The CDR3 coding sequence is TGTGCCAGCGGCCGGGAGCAAGCGGGGGGAGAGACCCAGTACTTC.

The rearrangement joins TRBV4-1 to TRBJ2-6, with D possibly being TRBD2 (6 bases). Per germline, CDR1 MGHRA and CDR2 YSYEKL. V was cut by 4 bases and J by 0 bases, with 16 bases left in between. This CDR3 is 18 amino acids long. The CDR3 nucleotides are TGCGCCAGCAGCCCCCGGAGGGATTCTGTCTCTGGGGCCAACGTCCTGACTTTC. Encoded protein: CASSPRRDSVSGANVLTF.

V gene TRBV29-1 combines with J gene TRBJ1-2; D gene unclear. V lost 2 bases to trimming and J lost 7 bases, with 8 bases between them. Germline lookup yields CDR1 SQVTM and CDR2 ANQGSEA. The CDR3 extends over 11 amino acids. This CDR3 reads CSVESSGGYTF. CDR3 sequence (DNA): TGCAGCGTTGAAAGTTCAGGTGGCTACACCTTC.

The CDR3 DNA is TGTGCCAGCAGCCAGACAGGGGGCGGGTATGGCTACACCTTC. It codes for CASSQTGGGYGYTF. The rearrangement joins TRBV11-2 to TRBJ1-2, with 10 positions matching TRBD1. This CDR3 is built from 14 residues. Germline assignment: CDR1 SGHAT and CDR2 FQNNGV. V trimming: 5 bases; J trimming: 5 bases; junction bases outside the gene matches: 5.

The gene calls are TRBV6-2 or TRBV6-3 and TRBJ2-1; no definite D call. This CDR3 has 11 amino acids. V was pared by 6 bases and J by 12 bases, with 12 bases between. CDR1 MNHEY and CDR2 SVGEGT come from the germline V gene. CDR3 amino acids: CASSPRDGQFF. DNA for the CDR3: TGTGCCAGCAGCCCCCGAGATGGGCAGTTCTTC.

The chain joins TRBV24-1 to TRBJ2-1, with TRBD2 matching 7 bases. Germline V lookup: CDR1 KGHDR, CDR2 SFDVKD. Germline trimming cut 3 bases from V and 9 bases from J; bases unmatched to any gene: 1. The CDR3 consists of 12 residues. The DNA for the CDR3 is TGTGCCACCAGTGATGGGGGGGGTGAGCAGTTCTTC. Its translation is CATSDGGGEQFF.

CDR3 in DNA: TGTGCCAGCAGCTTGCCCCAGGGGGAGAATTCACCCCTCCACTTT. Protein product: CASSLPQGENSPLHF. The chain joins TRBV5-4 to TRBJ1-6, with 7 bases lining up with TRBD1. Germline V gene data show CDR1 as SGHNT and CDR2 as YYREEE (reference sequence). V trimming: 1 base; J trimming: 7 bases; junction bases outside the gene matches: 5. The CDR3 length is 15 residues.

The rearrangement uses TRBV19 and TRBJ2-7, with TRBD1 matching 7 bases. The CDR3 contains 15 residues. V dropped 3 bases and J dropped 2; count of bases not matched to a gene: 7. CDR1 and CDR2 (germline): LNHDA, SQIVND (reference sequence). Written as DNA, the CDR3 is TGTGCCAGTAGTATCGCCGGGGACAGTACCTACGAGCAGTACTTC. Its protein product is CASSIAGDSTYEQYF. Variable domain in full (rest from reference TRBV19 and TRBJ2-7): DGGITQSPKYLFRKEGQNVTLSCEQNLNHDAMYWYRQDPGQGLRLIYYSQIVNDFQKGDIAEGYSVSREKKESFPLTVTSAQKNPTAFYLCASSIAGDSTYEQYFGPGTRLTVT.

The rearrangement links TRBV4-1 to TRBJ1-1; a possible D gene is TRBD1 (5 bases). Germline V gene data show CDR1 as MGHRA and CDR2 as YSYEKL. The CDR3 loop spans 15 amino acids. V shed 0 bases and J shed 8 bases, with 16 bases lying between them. Here the CDR3 reads CASSQEGAIGGEAFF. The CDR3 DNA is TGCGCCAGCAGCCAAGAGGGCGCTATTGGGGGGGAAGCTTTCTTT.

Concerning this clone: The sample carries other DNA sequences with the same CDR3. This chain joins TRBV7-8 and TRBJ2-7, with 9 bases matching TRBD2. The CDR3 totals 14 residues. The germline V gene has CDR1 SGHVS and CDR2 FQNEAQ. Trimming cost V 3 bases and J 2 bases; bases outside gene matches: 2. This CDR3 reads CASSLREGAYEQYF. The CDR3 DNA is TGTGCCAGCAGCTTGCGGGAGGGTGCCTACGAGCAGTACTTC.

In this sample, this clone turned up many times. The J gene is TRBJ2-2, the V gene TRBV4-1; 11 bases line up with TRBD2. The CDR3 is made up of 15 amino acids. Trimming at V came to 6 bases and at J to 2 bases, leaving 2 bases not matched to a gene. Germline values: CDR1 MGHRA, CDR2 YSYEKL. The CDR3 here is CASRGLAVNTGELFF. CDR3 sequence (DNA): TGCGCCAGCAGGGGACTAGCGGTAAACACCGGGGAGCTGTTTTTT.

This rearrangement joins TRBV6-5 to TRBJ2-7, with TRBD2 as a possible D gene (5 bases). The germline V and J ends were trimmed by 7 bases and 5 bases, with 21 bases remaining between them. The CDR3 is made up of 15 amino acids. The germline gives CDR1 MNHEY, CDR2 SVGAGI. CDR3 amino acids: CASIPLERLRDEQYF. In nucleotides, the CDR3 is TGTGCCAGCATCCCTCTTGAGAGACTACGCGACGAGCAGTACTTC.

The V call is TRBV5-1, the J call TRBJ2-1, with TRBD2 matching 7 bases. CDR3 size: 17 residues. CDR1 is SGHRS, CDR2 YFSETQ, per germline. V gave up 1 base and J gave up 0 bases; unmatched junction bases: 7. CDR3 DNA: TGCGCCAGCAGCTTGTTTCTAGCGGATGACTCCTACAATGAGCAGTTCTTC. Protein product: CASSLFLADDSYNEQFF.

The chain combines TRBV10-3 with TRBJ1-1, with TRBD1 matching over 7 bases. The CDR3 length is 12 residues. From germline, CDR1 is ENHRY and CDR2 SYGVKD. V trimming: 6 bases; J trimming: 5 bases; junction bases outside the gene matches: 3. For the CDR3, the DNA is TGTGCCATCAGGACAGGGTCGACTGAAGCTTTCTTT. Its translation is CAIRTGSTEAFF.

The chain links TRBV4-1 to TRBJ2-1, with D possibly being TRBD1 (6 bases). CDR3 size: 14 residues. Germline V lookup: CDR1 MGHRA, CDR2 YSYEKL. V was clipped by 4 bases and J by 8 bases, with 15 bases between them. CDR3 nucleotides: TGCGCCAGCAGCCTCCGGACAGAGAACGATGAGCAGTTCTTC. It encodes CASSLRTENDEQFF.

This chain's CDR3 is CASGLEPNSPLHF. CDR3 sequence (DNA): TGTGCTAGTGGTTTGGAGCCTAATTCACCCCTCCACTTT. The chain joins TRBV12-5 to TRBJ1-6; D gene uncertain. Per the germline V gene, CDR1 is LGHNT and CDR2 is FRNRAP. Trimming shortened V by 1 base and J by 6 bases, and 4 bases separated the two germline ends. The CDR3 runs 13 residues.

The chain carries TRBV2 and TRBJ1-2, with D tentatively TRBD1 (5 bases). Deletions cut 1 base from V and 4 bases from J, with 13 bases between. This CDR3 comprises 15 residues. From germline, CDR1 is SNHLY and CDR2 FYNNEI. The CDR3 sequence: CASSEELGGTYGYTF. In DNA form, the CDR3 reads TGTGCCAGCAGTGAAGAATTGGGGGGGACCTATGGCTACACCTTC.

J is TRBJ1-2 and V is TRBV9, with D maybe TRBD1 (6 bases). V lost 0 bases and J lost 6, with 15 bases in between. Germline lookup yields CDR1 SGDLS and CDR2 YYNGEE. The CDR3 spans 15 residues. As DNA, the CDR3 is TGTGCCAGCAGCGTAGAGGGGGATTCCCTTGATGGCTACACCTTC. This gives the protein CASSVEGDSLDGYTF.

In this sample, this clone turned up once. The rearrangement uses TRBV19 and TRBJ1-1; TRBD1 might be the D (5 bases). CDR1 and CDR2 (germline): LNHDA, SQIVND (reference sequence). This CDR3 region has 16 residues. V was trimmed by 6 bases and J by 0 bases, leaving 17 bases between them. This chain's CDR3 is CASRWGGTHMNTEAFF. In DNA, the CDR3 is TGTGCCAGTAGATGGGGGGGTACTCACATGAACACTGAAGCTTTCTTT.

The chain couples TRBV2 to TRBJ2-1; 10 bases match TRBD2. V lost 8 bases and J lost 4; bases outside the gene matches: 5. The CDR3 length is 14 residues. Germline V gene sequence: CDR1 SNHLY, CDR2 FYNNEI. CDR3 bases: TGTGCCAGCGGGGCTAGCGGGGGTTACAATGAGCAGTTCTTC. Translating it yields CASGASGGYNEQFF.

The J gene is TRBJ1-2, the V gene TRBV27; 8 nucleotides agree with TRBD1. Germline trimming cut 4 bases from V and 3 bases from J; bases unmatched to any gene: 7. The CDR3 covers 15 residues. Germline CDR1 reads MNHEY; CDR2 reads SMNVEV (reference sequence). The DNA for the CDR3 is TGTGCCAGCAGTTCTAAGGACAGGGTCGACTATGGCTACACCTTC. Amino acid sequence: CASSSKDRVDYGYTF.

This sequence joins TRBV5-1 and TRBJ1-6; D unresolved. Germline V gives CDR1 SGHRS, CDR2 YFSETQ. The CDR3 length is 15 residues. Trimming took off 6 bases at V and 6 bases at J, with 16 bases between the two ends. In DNA, the CDR3 is TGCGCCAGCACCCTAGACGGGTCCGCTAATTCACCCCTCCACTTT. This encodes CASTLDGSANSPLHF.

This rearrangement joins TRBV5-6 to TRBJ2-5; TRBD2 matches at 8 bases. The V gene's germline CDR1 is SGHDT and CDR2 YYEEEE. V shed 4 bases and J 3 bases; nucleotides not matched to a gene: 17. CDR3 length equals 18 residues. The CDR3 here is CASSVRGAEIRIKETQYF. The CDR3 DNA reads as TGTGCCAGCAGCGTGCGGGGGGCCGAGATCCGCATTAAAGAGACCCAGTACTTC.